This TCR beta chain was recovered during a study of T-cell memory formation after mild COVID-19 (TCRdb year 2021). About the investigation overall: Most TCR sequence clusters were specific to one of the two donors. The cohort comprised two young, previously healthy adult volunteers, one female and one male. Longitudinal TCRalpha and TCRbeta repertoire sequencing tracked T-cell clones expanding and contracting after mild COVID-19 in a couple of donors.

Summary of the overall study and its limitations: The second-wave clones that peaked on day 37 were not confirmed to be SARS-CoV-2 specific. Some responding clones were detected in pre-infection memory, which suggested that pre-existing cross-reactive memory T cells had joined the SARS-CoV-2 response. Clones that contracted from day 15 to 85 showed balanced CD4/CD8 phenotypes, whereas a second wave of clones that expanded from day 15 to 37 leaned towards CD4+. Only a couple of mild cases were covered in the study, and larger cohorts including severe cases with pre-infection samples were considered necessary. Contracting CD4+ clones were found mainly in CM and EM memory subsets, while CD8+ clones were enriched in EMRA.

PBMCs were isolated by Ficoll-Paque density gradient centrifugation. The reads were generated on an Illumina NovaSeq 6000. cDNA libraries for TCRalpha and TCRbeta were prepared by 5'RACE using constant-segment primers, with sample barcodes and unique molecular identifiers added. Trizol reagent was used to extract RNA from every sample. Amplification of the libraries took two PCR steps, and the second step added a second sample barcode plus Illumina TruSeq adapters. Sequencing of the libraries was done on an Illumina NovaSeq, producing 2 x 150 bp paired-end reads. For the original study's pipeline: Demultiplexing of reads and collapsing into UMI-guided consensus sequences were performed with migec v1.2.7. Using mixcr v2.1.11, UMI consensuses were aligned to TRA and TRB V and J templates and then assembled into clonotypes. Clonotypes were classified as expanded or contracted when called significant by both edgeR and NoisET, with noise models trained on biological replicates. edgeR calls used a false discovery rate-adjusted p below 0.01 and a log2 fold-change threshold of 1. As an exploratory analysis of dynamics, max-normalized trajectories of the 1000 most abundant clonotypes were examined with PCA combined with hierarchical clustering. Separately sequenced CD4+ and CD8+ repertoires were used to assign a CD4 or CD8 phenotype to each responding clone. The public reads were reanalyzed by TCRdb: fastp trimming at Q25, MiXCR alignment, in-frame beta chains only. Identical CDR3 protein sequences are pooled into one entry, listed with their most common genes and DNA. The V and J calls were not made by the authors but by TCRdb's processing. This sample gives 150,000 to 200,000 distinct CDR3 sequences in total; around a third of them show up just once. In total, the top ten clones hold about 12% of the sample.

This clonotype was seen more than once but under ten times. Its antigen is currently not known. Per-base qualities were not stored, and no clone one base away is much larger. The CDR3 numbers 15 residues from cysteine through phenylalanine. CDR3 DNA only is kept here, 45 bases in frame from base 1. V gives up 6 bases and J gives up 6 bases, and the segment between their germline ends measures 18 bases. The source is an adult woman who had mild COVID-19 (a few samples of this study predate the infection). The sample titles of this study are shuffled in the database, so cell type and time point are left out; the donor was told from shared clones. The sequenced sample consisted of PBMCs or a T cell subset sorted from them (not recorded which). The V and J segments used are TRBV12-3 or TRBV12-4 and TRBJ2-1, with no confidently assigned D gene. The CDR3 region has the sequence CASRGNRYLRNEQFF. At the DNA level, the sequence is TGTGCCAGCAGAGGCAACAGATACCTTCGCAATGAGCAGTTCTTC.